This T cell receptor beta chain was sequenced during a study of cytomegalovirus exposure and HLA in healthy donors. Study as a whole: In terms of ancestry, the Caucasian-associated cluster contained about 80% of the 398 genotyped donors. Study-wide points: The study recorded 150 to 200 TCR beta chains that were cytomegalovirus-associated. Most TCR beta V segments were productive about 90% or about 30% of the time in an earlier analysis. A later analysis reportedly found that, within productive TCRs, an Asian-associated ancestry cluster had fewer N-insertions than the mean observed across the 666 donors.

This clone was observed a single time. Its antigen remains unknown. Both 60 Vbeta primers and 13 Jbeta primers went into the PCR. Assay: immunoSEQ multiplex PCR; the TCRdb copy retains only in-frame clones and omits some. The sample has about 100,000 clones, around 77% seen once. V was trimmed by 6 bases and J by 0 bases, leaving 11 bases between them. CDR1 and CDR2 (germline): SQVTM, ANQGSEA. The CDR3 spans 13 residues. Specimen: PBMCs. The chain recombines TRBV29-1 with TRBJ1-1; D perhaps matches TRBD1 (5 bases). The clonotype originates from a male donor in good health and CMV-seronegative. CDR3 DNA sequence: TGCAGCGTCCAGAAGGGGATGAACACTGAAGCTTTCTTT. Its translation is CSVQKGMNTEAFF.